These 10 T cell receptor beta chains originate from one sample sequenced in a study of immune evolution from preneoplasia to lung adenocarcinoma. Sequenced by immunoSEQ multiplex PCR; TCRdb stores in-frame clones only, minus some. In the table there are 35,000 to 40,000 clones, about 74% of which are singletons. The sample taken for sequencing was FFPE invasive lung adenocarcinoma tissue. Source of these receptors: a person in their 60s with lung adenocarcinoma.

The chain uses TRBV29-1 and TRBJ1-2, with TRBD1 as a possible D gene (5 bases). With 7 bases removed from V and 4 bases from J, the gap between germline ends came to 13 bases. The CDR3 length is 12 residues. CDR1 and CDR2 (germline): SQVTM, ANQGSEA. The CDR3 DNA reads TGCAGCGCTGGGGGGGGTACCTATGGCTACACCTTC. Its translation: CSAGGGTYGYTF.

The chain employs TRBV13 and TRBJ1-1; the D gene is possibly TRBD1 (5 bases). The V end was cut by 3 bases, the J end by 4 bases, with 12 bases between. Per germline, CDR1 PRHDT and CDR2 FYEKMQ (reference sequence). The CDR3 consists of 14 residues. CDR3 nucleotide sequence: TGTGCCAGCAGCTTGAGACAGTCTCCCACTGAAGCTTTCTTT. Translating it yields CASSLRQSPTEAFF.

The J gene is TRBJ1-2, the V gene TRBV30; weak D call: TRBD1 (6 bases). The CDR3 spans 13 residues. V dropped 3 bases and J dropped 8 bases, with 16 bases sitting between them. Germline V gene data show CDR1 as GTSNPN and CDR2 as SVGIG (reference sequence). The CDR3 DNA follows: TGTGCCTGGAGGAGGGGGTCGGCGTTGGGCTACACCTTC. Protein: CAWRRGSALGYTF.

This clone counts as medium-sized. The V and J genes are TRBV7-2 and TRBJ1-2; D gene ambiguous. The CDR3 is 15 amino acids. Trimming took 2 bases from V and 0 from J, leaving 10 bases between them. CDR1 and CDR2 (germline): SGHTA, FQGNSA. This chain's CDR3 is CASSLRIGTNYGYTF. The CDR3 region has the DNA TGTGCCAGCAGCTTACGGATAGGTACTAACTATGGCTACACCTTC.

This clone was seen only a few times. The chain employs TRBV9 and TRBJ2-3; D is possibly TRBD1 (6 bases). The germline V gene encodes CDR1 SGDLS and CDR2 YYNGEE. The V and J ends lost 0 bases and 3 bases respectively, with 17 bases between them. The length of the CDR3 is 17 residues. CDR3 coding DNA: TGTGCCAGCAGCGTAGCCCCTCCTAGCCAGGGGACAGATACGCAGTATTTT. This translates into CASSVAPPSQGTDTQYF. Variable domain in full (rest from reference TRBV9 and TRBJ2-3): DSGVTQTPKHLITATGQRVTLRCSPRSGDLSVYWYQQSLDQGLQFLIQYYNGEERAKGNILERFSAQQFPDLHSELNLSSLELGDSALYFCASSVAPPSQGTDTQYFGPGTRLTVL.

This clone was observed once. This sequence joins TRBV28 and TRBJ2-3; no definite D call. CDR1 is MDHEN and CDR2 is SYDVKM in the germline V gene. The CDR3 contains 14 residues. Trimming took off 5 bases at V and 7 bases at J, with 16 bases between the two ends. CDR3 sequence: CASSLPPVVNTQYF. CDR3 sequence (DNA): TGTGCCAGCAGTCTCCCGCCGGTGGTAAATACGCAGTATTTT.

The chain recombines TRBV6-1 with TRBJ2-7, with TRBD1 matching 9 bases. Trimming took 5 bases from V and 11 from J; bases not matched to a gene: 4. CDR1 and CDR2 (germline): MNHNS, SASEGT. The CDR3 contains 11 residues. The CDR3 DNA follows: TGTGCCAGCAGTACCCGGACAGGGGAGTACTTC. This sequence encodes CASSTRTGEYF.

This clone was observed a single time. V is TRBV2 and J is TRBJ2-7; D remains ambiguous. The germline V gene has CDR1 SNHLY and CDR2 FYNNEI. The CDR3 extends over 12 amino acids. The V end was cut by 5 bases, the J end by 7 bases, with 12 bases between. As DNA, the CDR3 is TGTGCCAGCAGTTCCTCGACGTGGGAGCAGTACTTC. It encodes CASSSSTWEQYF.

This rearrangement joins TRBV15 to TRBJ2-5; D is undetermined. Germline CDR1 is LNHNV and CDR2 is YYDKDF (reference sequence). The CDR3 sequence is 15 residues long. The V and J ends lost 2 bases and 5 bases respectively, with 15 bases between them. CDR3 residues: CATSRPPAESETQYF. Here the CDR3 DNA reads TGTGCCACCAGCAGACCCCCCGCGGAGAGCGAGACCCAGTACTTC.

This clone was counted only a few times. The chain recombines TRBV20-1 with TRBJ2-2, with no clear D. This CDR3 has 11 amino acids. Trimming took off 6 bases at V and 6 bases at J, with 8 bases between the two ends. CDR1 is DFQATT, CDR2 SNEGSKA, per germline (reference sequence). The CDR3 sequence: CSAGRPGELFF. CDR3 bases: TGCAGTGCAGGACGTCCCGGGGAGCTGTTTTTT.